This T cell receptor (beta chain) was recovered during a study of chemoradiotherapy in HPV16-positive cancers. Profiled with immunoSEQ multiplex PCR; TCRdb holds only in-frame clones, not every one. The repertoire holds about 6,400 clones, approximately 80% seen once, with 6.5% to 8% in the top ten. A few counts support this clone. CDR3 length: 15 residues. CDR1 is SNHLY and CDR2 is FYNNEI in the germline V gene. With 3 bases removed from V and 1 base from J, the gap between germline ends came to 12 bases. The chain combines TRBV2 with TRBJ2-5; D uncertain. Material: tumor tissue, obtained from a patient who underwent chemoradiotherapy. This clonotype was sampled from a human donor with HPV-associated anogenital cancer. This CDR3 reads CASSDLGQVQETQYF. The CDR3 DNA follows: TGTGCCAGCAGTGATCTCGGGCAGGTCCAAGAGACCCAGTACTTC.